This T cell receptor (beta chain) was obtained from a study of early T cells in non-severe SARS-CoV-2 infection. TCRdb passed the 5' RACE reads through MiXCR, listing each CDR3 protein once. The sample lists over 50,000 distinct CDR3 sequences; about 15% were seen once. The germline gives CDR1 SSHAT, CDR2 FNYEAQ (reference sequence). The CDR3 contains 14 residues. Turning to this clonotype: The junction departs from the called germline gene at one end, perhaps through a read error.

Source: whole blood, taken at baseline. The chain recombines TRBV7-7 with TRBJ2-1; TRBD1 or TRBD2 may be the D gene (5 bases each). This clonotype originated in an adult who was a healthcare worker with PCR-confirmed SARS-CoV-2 infection or an uninfected control (not recorded which). The CDR3 loop reads CASSSTGTDTEQFF. The DNA of the CDR3 is TGTGCTAGCAGTTCCACCGGGACGGATACTGAACAGTTCTTC.